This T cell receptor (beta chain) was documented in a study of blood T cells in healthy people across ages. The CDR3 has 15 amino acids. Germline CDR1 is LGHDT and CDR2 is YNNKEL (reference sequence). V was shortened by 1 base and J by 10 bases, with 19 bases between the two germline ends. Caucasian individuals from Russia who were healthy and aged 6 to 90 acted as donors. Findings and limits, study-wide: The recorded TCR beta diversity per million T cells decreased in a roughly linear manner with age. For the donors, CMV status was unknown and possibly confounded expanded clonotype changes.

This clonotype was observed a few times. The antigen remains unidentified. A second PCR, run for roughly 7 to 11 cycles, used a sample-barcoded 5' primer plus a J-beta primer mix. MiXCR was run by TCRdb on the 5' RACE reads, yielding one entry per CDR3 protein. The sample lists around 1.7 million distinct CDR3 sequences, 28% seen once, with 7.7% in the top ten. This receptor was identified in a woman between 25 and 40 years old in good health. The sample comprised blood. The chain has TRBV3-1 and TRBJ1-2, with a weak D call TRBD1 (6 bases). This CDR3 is CASSQGAIGQIVYTF. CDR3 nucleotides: TGTGCCAGCAGCCAAGGGGCGATTGGACAGATAGTCTACACCTTC.